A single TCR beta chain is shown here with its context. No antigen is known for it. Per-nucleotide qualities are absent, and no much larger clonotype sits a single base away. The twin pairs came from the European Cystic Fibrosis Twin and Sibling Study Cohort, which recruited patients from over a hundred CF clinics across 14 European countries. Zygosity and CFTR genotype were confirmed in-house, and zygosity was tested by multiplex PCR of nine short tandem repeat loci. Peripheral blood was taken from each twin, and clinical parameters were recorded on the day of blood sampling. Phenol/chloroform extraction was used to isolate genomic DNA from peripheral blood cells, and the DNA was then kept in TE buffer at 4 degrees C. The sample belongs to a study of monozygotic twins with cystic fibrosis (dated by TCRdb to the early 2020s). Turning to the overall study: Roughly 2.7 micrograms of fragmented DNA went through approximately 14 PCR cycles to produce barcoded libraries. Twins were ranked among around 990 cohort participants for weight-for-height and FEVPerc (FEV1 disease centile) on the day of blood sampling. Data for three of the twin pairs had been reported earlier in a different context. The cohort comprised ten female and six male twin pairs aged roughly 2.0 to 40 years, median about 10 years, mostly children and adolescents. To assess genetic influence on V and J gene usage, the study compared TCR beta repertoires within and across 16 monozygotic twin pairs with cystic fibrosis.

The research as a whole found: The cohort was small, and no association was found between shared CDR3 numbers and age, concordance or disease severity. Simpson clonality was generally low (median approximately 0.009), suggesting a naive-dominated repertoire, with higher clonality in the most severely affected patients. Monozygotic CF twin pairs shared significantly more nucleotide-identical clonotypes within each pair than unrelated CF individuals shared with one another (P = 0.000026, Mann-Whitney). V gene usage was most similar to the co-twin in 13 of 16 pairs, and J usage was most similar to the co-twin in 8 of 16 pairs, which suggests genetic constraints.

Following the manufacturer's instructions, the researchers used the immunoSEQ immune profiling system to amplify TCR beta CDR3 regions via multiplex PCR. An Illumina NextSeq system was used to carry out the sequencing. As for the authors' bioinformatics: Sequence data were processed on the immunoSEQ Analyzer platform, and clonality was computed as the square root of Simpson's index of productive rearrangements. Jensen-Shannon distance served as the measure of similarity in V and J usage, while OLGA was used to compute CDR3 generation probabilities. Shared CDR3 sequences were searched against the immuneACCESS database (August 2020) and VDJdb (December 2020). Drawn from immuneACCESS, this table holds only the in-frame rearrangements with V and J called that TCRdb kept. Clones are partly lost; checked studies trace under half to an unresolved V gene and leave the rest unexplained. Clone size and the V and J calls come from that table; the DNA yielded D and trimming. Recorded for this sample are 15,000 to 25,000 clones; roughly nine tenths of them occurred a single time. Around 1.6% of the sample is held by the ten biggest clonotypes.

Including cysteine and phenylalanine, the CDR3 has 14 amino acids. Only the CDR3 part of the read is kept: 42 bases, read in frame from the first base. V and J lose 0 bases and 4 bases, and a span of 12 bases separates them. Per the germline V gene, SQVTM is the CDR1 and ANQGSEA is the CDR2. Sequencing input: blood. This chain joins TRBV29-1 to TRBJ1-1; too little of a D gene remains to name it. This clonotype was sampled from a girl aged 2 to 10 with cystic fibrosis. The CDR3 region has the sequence CSVEDRGKGTEAFF. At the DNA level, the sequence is TGCAGCGTTGAAGATCGAGGTAAGGGCACTGAAGCTTTCTTT.